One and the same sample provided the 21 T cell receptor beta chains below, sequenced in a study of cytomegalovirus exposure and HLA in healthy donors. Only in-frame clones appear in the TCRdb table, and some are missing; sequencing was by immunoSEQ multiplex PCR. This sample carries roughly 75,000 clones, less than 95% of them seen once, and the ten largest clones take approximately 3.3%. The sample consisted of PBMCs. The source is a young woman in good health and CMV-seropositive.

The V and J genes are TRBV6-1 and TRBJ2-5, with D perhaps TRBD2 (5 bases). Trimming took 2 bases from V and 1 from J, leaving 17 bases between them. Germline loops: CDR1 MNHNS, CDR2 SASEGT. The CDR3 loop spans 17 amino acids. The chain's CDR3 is CASSEFFGSSGQETQYF. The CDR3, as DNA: TGTGCCAGCAGTGAATTTTTTGGGAGTTCGGGCCAAGAGACCCAGTACTTC.

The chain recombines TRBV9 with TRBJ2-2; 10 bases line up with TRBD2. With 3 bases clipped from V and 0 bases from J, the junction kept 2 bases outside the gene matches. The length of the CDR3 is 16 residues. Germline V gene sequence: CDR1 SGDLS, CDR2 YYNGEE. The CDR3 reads CASSATSGANTGELFF. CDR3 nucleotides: TGTGCCAGCAGCGCTACTAGCGGGGCGAACACCGGGGAGCTGTTTTTT.

DNA for the CDR3: TGTGCCAGCAGCGTAATCGGCTACAATGAGCAGTTCTTC. Protein sequence: CASSVIGYNEQFF. The chain has TRBV9 and TRBJ2-1; D unresolved. V lost 1 base and J lost 3, with 5 bases in between. Germline values: CDR1 SGDLS, CDR2 YYNGEE. This CDR3 region has 13 residues.

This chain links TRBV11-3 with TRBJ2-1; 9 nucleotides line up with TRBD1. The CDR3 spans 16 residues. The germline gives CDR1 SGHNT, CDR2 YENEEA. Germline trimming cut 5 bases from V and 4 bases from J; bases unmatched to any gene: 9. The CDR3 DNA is TGTGCCAGCAGCCGCCTTAGGACAGGGGCTTACAATGAGCAGTTCTTC. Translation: CASSRLRTGAYNEQFF.

CDR3 nucleotides: TGTGCCAGCAGCGTAGCCCCGACAGGGGCTGGAAACACCATATATTTT. Translation gives CASSVAPTGAGNTIYF. The chain joins TRBV9 to TRBJ1-3; 8 nucleotides agree with TRBD1. CDR1 SGDLS and CDR2 YYNGEE come from the germline V gene. The V gene end was trimmed by 0 bases and the J gene end by 2 bases; junction bases not matched to a gene: 4. This CDR3 region has 16 residues.

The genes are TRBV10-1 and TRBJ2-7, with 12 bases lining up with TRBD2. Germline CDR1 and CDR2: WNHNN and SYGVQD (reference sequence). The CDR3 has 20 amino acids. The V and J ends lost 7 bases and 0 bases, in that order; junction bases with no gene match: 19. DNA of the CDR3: TGCGCCAGCACTCCGTGGAAGGCGACTGAGACTAGCGGGAGCTCCTACGAGCAGTACTTC. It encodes CASTPWKATETSGSSYEQYF.

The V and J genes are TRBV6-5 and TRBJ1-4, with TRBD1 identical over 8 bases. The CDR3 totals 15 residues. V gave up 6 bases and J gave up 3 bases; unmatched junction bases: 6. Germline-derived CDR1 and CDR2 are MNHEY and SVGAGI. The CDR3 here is CASSLGTGPNEKLFF. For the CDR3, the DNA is TGTGCCAGCAGCTTAGGGACAGGCCCTAATGAAAAACTGTTTTTT.

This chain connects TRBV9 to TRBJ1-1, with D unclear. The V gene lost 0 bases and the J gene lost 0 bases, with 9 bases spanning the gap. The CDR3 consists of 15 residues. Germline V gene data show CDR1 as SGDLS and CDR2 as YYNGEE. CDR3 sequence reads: CASSVGSRMNTEAFF. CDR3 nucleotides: TGTGCCAGCAGCGTAGGGTCCAGGATGAACACTGAAGCTTTCTTT.

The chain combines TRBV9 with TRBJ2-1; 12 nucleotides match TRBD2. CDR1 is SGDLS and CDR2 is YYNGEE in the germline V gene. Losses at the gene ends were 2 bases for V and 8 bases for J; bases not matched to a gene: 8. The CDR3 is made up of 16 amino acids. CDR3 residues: CASSVLTSGSFYEQFF. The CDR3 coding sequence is TGTGCCAGCAGCGTCCTGACTAGCGGGAGTTTTTATGAGCAGTTCTTC.

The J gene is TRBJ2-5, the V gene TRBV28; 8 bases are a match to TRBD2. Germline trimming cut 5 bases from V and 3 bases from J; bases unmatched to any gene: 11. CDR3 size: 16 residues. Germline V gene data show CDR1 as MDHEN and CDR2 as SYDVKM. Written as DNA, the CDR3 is TGTGCCAGCAGTAGTCAGGCGGGGGGACGAAAAGAGACCCAGTACTTC. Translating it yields CASSSQAGGRKETQYF.

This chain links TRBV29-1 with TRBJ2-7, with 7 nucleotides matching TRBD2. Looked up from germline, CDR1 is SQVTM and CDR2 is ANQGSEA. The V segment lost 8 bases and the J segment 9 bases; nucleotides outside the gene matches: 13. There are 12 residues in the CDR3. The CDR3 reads CSTTRGDGRQYF. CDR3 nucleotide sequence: TGCAGCACCACCCGGGGGGACGGGAGGCAGTACTTC.

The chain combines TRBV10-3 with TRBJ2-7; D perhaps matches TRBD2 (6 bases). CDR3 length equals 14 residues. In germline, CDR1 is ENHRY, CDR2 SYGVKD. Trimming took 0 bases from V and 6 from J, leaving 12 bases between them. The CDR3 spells CAISESMQGGEQYF. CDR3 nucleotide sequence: TGTGCCATCAGTGAGTCGATGCAGGGAGGCGAGCAGTACTTC.

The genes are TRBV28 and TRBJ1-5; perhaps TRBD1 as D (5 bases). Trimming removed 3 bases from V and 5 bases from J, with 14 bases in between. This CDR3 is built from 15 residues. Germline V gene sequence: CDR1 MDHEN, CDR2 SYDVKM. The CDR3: CASSLIGEGDQPQHF. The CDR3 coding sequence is TGTGCCAGCAGTTTGATAGGGGAAGGCGATCAGCCCCAGCATTTT. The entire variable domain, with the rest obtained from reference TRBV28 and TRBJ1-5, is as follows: DVKVTQSSRYLVKRTGEKVFLECVQDMDHENMFWYRQDPGLGLRLIYFSYDVKMKEKGDIPEGYSVSREKKERFSLILESASTNQTSMYLCASSLIGEGDQPQHFGDGTRLSIL.

In DNA, the CDR3 is TGTGCCAGCACCTGGACAGGGGGCAGCACAGATACGCAGTATTTT. Its protein is CASTWTGGSTDTQYF. This chain uses TRBV6-5 with TRBJ2-3; TRBD1 matches at 11 bases. The CDR3 has 15 amino acids. Germline lookup yields CDR1 MNHEY and CDR2 SVGAGI. The V gene end was trimmed by 7 bases and the J gene end by 0 bases; junction bases not matched to a gene: 3.

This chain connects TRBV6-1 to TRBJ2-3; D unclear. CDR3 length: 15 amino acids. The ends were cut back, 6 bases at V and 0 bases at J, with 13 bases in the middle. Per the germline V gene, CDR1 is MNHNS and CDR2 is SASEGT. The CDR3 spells CASSAHYTSTDTQYF. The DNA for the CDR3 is TGTGCCAGCAGCGCCCATTATACTAGCACAGATACGCAGTATTTT.

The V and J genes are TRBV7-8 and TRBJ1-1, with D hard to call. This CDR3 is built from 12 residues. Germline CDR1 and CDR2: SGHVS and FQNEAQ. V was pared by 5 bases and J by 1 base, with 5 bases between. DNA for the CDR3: TGTGCCAGCAGCATACAGAACACTGAAGCTTTCTTT. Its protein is CASSIQNTEAFF.

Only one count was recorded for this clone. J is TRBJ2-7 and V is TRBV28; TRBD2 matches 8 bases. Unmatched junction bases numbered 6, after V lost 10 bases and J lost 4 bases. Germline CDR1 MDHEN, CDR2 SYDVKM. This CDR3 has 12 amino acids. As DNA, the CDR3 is TGTGCCACGGGAGGGGGATTTTACGAGCAGTACTTC. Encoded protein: CATGGGFYEQYF.

CDR3 in DNA: TGTGCCAGCAGTGAAGCGAATAACAGGGCTAACTATGGCTACACCTTC. It specifies CASSEANNRANYGYTF. The chain combines TRBV6-1 with TRBJ1-2; tentative D call: TRBD1 (6 bases). CDR3 length: 16 amino acids. Germline V CDR1 and CDR2: MNHNS, SASEGT. Deletions cut 0 bases from V and 0 bases from J, with 11 bases between.

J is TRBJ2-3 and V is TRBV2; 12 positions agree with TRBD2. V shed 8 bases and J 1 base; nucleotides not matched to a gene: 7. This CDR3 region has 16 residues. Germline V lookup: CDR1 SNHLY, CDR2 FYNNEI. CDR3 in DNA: TGTGCCAGCGGTGCCAGACTAGCGGGGGGCACAGATACGCAGTATTTT. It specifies CASGARLAGGTDTQYF. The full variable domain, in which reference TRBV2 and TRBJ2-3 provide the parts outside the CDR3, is EPEVTQTPSHQVTQMGQEVILRCVPISNHLYFYWYRQILGQKVEFLVSFYNNEISEKSEIFDDQFSVERPDGSNFTLKIRSTKLEDSAMYFCASGARLAGGTDTQYFGPGTRLTVL.

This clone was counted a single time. The DNA of the CDR3 is TGCAGCGTTGACAAGAACACCGGGGAGCTGTTTTTT. It is translated as CSVDKNTGELFF. The chain joins TRBV29-1 to TRBJ2-2; D not resolved. This CDR3 comprises 12 residues. Germline CDR1 SQVTM, CDR2 ANQGSEA. V lost 3 bases and J lost 1, with 3 bases in between.

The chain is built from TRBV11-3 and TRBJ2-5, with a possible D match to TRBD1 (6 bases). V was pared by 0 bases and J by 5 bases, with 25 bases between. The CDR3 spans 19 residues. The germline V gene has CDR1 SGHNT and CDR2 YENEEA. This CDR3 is CASSLDSRARAFRGETQYF. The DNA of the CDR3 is TGTGCCAGCAGCTTAGATTCCCGGGCTCGTGCCTTTAGGGGGGAGACCCAGTACTTC.